The rows below give T cell receptor beta chains drawn from one sample of a study of blood T cell repertoires in COVID-19. Libraries were prepared by immunoSEQ multiplex PCR; TCRdb keeps only in-frame clonotypes and omits some of them. The profile shows tens of thousands of clones, around four fifths of them singletons. The source material was peripheral blood. The receptors here all came from a man aged 25-40 years with COVID-19, enrolled during active disease. The CDR3 runs from the conserved cysteine through the conserved F or W. A D gene is named only where the DNA matches it firmly. Clone size is not always given. Where it is, it says once, few, many or a class for expanded clones.

J	size	V	D	DNA	CDR3
TRBJ1-1	-	TRBV7-9	-	TGTGCCAGCAGCACAATGTCCCGTGAAGCTTTCTTT	CASSTMSREAFF
TRBJ2-7	once	TRBV4-1	TRBD2	TGCGCCAGCAGCTCACCAGGGAGGGCGAGTTATGAGCAGTACTTC	CASSSPGRASYEQYF
TRBJ1-1	-	TRBV4-3	TRBD1	TGCGCCAGCAGCCAAGTATCCCGGGACAGGGTTTTCACTTTCTTT	CASSQVSRDRVFTFF
TRBJ1-1	-	TRBV19	-	TGTGCCAGTAGTATGTTCGGGGGGGACACTGAAGCTTTCTTT	CASSMFGGDTEAFF
TRBJ1-2	-	TRBV19	-	TGTGCCAGTAGTCCGAGGAGGGAGGGCTATGGCTACACCTTC	CASSPRREGYGYTF
TRBJ2-7	-	TRBV10-2	-	TGCGCCAGTCAAAAGGGGCTCGAGCAGTACTTC	CASQKGLEQYF
TRBJ1-6	-	TRBV21-1	-	TGTGCCAGCAGTAAGGCGGCAGCAAAGAATTCACCCCTCCACTTT	CASSKAAAKNSPLHF
TRBJ2-6	once	TRBV18	TRBD1	TGTGCCAGCTCACCTTCCGACAGGGGAGACTCTGGGGCCAACGTCCTGACTTTC	CASSPSDRGDSGANVLTF
TRBJ2-2	few	TRBV21-1	-	TGTGCCAGCAACCTCAGCAGGCCCGGGAGGTCCGGCGGGGAGCTGTTTTTT	CASNLSRPGRSGGELFF
TRBJ1-3	-	TRBV28	-	TGTGCCAGCAGTCGGATTGCCGGGACACGAGATTTTAACACCATATATTTT	CASSRIAGTRDFNTIYF
TRBJ2-7	-	TRBV19	TRBD1	TGTGCCAGTAGTAAAGCCGGGACAGGGGCCGACGAGCAGTACTTC	CASSKAGTGADEQYF
TRBJ1-2	-	TRBV19	TRBD1	TGTGCCAGGGAAACCGGGACAGGGGACCCCCTCTATGGCTACACCTTC	CARETGTGDPLYGYTF
TRBJ2-7	-	TRBV11-2	-	TGTGCCAGCAGCTTTACGACGGGAACCTACGAGCAGTACTTC	CASSFTTGTYEQYF